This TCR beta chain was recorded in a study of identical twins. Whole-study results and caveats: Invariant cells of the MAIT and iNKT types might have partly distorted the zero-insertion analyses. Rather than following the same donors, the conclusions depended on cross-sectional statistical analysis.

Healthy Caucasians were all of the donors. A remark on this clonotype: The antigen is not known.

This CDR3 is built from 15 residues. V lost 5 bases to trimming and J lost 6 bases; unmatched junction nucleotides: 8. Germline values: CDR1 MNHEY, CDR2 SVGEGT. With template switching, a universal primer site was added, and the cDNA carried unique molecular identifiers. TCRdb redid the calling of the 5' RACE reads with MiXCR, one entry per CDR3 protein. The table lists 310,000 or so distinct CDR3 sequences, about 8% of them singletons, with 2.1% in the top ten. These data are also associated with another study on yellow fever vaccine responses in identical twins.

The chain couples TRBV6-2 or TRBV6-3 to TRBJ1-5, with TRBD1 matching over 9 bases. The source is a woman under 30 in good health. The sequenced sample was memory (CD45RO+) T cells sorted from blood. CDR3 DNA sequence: TGTGCCAGCAGTATGCCCGGGACAGGGACTCAGCCCCAGCATTTT. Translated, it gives CASSMPGTGTQPQHF.